This TCR beta chain originates from a study of T cell repertoires in cytomegalovirus infection (dated by TCRdb to the late 2010s). Context from the whole study: Donor HLA type was relevant to the analysis, because carriage of CMV infection together with the matching HLA type was indicated by public TCR beta signatures.

The cysteine opens and the phenylalanine closes a CDR3 of 13 amino acids. The retained sequence is limited to the CDR3, 39 bases, with the frame set at the first base. Trimming takes 6 bases off V and 7 bases off J; junction bases not matched to a gene: 6. Looking up the germline V gene yields CDR1 MNHEY and CDR2 SVGEGT. Paper-wide results and their limitations: The ex vivo response was dominated by HLA-C-restricted CMV-specific TCR beta clonotypes, which also provided the single most frequent clonotype in two of eight donors. In both this cohort and an independent cohort of under 450 donors, the cumulative frequency of public TCR beta family members distinguished carriers of CMV infection plus the relevant HLA type.

Reads for this sample came from an Illumina HiSeq 1500. The public reads were run again by TCRdb, first through fastp at Q25 and then through MiXCR, and only productive beta chains were kept. One record per CDR3 amino acid sequence lists the most common genes and DNA. The sample has hundreds of thousands of distinct CDR3 sequences on record, roughly 6.5% of them singletons. The ten biggest clones cover roughly 6% of the sample. In its sample, this clonotype was seen many times. It lacks a known antigen. Per-base qualities were not stored, and no clone one base away is much larger. Rearrangement joined TRBV6-2 or TRBV6-3 to TRBJ1-1; TRBD1 aligns with 9 central bases. The sequence derives from a human donor in good health (CMV status not recorded). Some clones in this sample may be carry-over from other donors' samples. The sequenced sample was PBMCs. CDR3 loop: CASRETGGREAFF. The DNA reads TGTGCCAGCAGGGAGACAGGGGGACGTGAAGCTTTCTTT.